What follows describes a single T cell receptor beta chain. Its antigen is as yet unknown. At the DNA level, this CDR3 is encoded by other sequences in the same sample as well. These data originate in a study of shared clonotypes between healthy human individuals. Regarding the study as a whole: Roughly 5% of naive CD4 clonotypes were common to a few donors.

Repertoires were generated with immunoSEQ multiplex PCR, while TCRdb's copy carries only in-frame clones and drops some. The sample carries roughly 2.2 million clones, approximately 95% recorded once. The CDR3 is 11 amino acids. Germline CDR1 reads DFQATT; CDR2 reads SNEGSKA (reference sequence). After removal of 3 bases from V and 8 bases from J, the junction contained 2 bases not matched to a gene. J is TRBJ1-2 and V is TRBV20-1, with 8 bases that match TRBD1. Sequenced sample: naive CD4+ T cells from PBMCs. Sample subset: CD45RA+ positively selected. This clonotype originated in a man aged 18 to 30 in good health. Some clones in this sample may be carry-over from other donors' samples. As DNA, the CDR3 is TGCAGTGCTAGGGGACAGGTGGGCTACACCTTC. Translation gives CSARGQVGYTF.